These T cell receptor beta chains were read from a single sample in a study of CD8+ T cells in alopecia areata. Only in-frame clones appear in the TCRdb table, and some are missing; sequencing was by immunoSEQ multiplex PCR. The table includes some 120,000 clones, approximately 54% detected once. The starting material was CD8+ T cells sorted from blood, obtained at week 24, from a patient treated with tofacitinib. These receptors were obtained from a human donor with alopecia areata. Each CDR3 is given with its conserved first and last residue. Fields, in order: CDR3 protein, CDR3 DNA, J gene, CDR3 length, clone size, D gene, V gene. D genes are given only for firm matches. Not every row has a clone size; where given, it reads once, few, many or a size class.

CDR3: CASSDGDGDYNEQFF; DNA: TGTGCCAGCAGCGACGGGGACGGAGACTACAATGAGCAGTTCTTC; J: TRBJ2-1; length: 15; size: .; D: .; V: TRBV6-1
CDR3: CASSQDQGTEAYEQYF; DNA: TGCGCCAGCAGCCAAGATCAAGGGACAGAAGCCTACGAGCAGTACTTC; J: TRBJ2-7; length: 16; size: .; D: TRBD1; V: TRBV4-1
CDR3: CASSYDRNSYNEQFF; DNA: TGTGCCAGCAGTTATGACAGGAACTCCTACAATGAGCAGTTCTTC; J: TRBJ2-1; length: 15; size: few; D: .; V: TRBV27
CDR3: CASSLDGPTGENTEAFF; DNA: TGCGCCAGCAGCTTGGACGGGCCGACAGGGGAGAACACTGAAGCTTTCTTT; J: TRBJ1-1; length: 17; size: few; D: TRBD1; V: TRBV5-1
CDR3: CASSRLSLRGNEQFF; DNA: TGCGCCAGCAGCCGATTAAGTTTAAGGGGCAATGAGCAGTTCTTC; J: TRBJ2-1; length: 15; size: few; D: .; V: TRBV4-1
CDR3: CASSSGTNTGELFF; DNA: TGTGCCAGCAGTTCCGGGACTAACACCGGGGAGCTGTTTTTT; J: TRBJ2-2; length: 14; size: .; D: .; V: TRBV6-6
CDR3: CASSSHRQISYEQYF; DNA: TGTGCCAGCAGCTCGCACAGACAGATCTCCTACGAGCAGTACTTC; J: TRBJ2-7; length: 15; size: .; D: .; V: TRBV7-9
CDR3: CSVAVGTGELFF; DNA: TGCAGCGTTGCGGTTGGAACCGGGGAGCTGTTTTTT; J: TRBJ2-2; length: 12; size: once; D: .; V: TRBV29-1
CDR3: CASSLGPTAEAFF; DNA: TGTGCCAGCAGCTTAGGTCCAACAGCTGAAGCTTTCTTT; J: TRBJ1-1; length: 13; size: .; D: .; V: TRBV11-1
CDR3: CASSQVGEGNTIYF; DNA: TGCGCCAGCAGCCAAGTGGGGGAAGGAAACACCATATATTTT; J: TRBJ1-3; length: 14; size: .; D: .; V: TRBV4-1
CDR3: CSVTGQGRLDGNRLSSYEQYF; DNA: TGCAGCGTGACAGGACAGGGAAGACTGGACGGTAACCGATTAAGCTCCTACGAGCAGTACTTC; J: TRBJ2-7; length: 21; size: few; D: TRBD1; V: TRBV29-1
CDR3: CASSSPGRAISYGYTF; DNA: TGTGCCAGCAGCTCCCCTGGCAGGGCGATCTCCTATGGCTACACCTTC; J: TRBJ1-2; length: 16; size: .; D: .; V: TRBV7-9
CDR3: CASSELRNQPQHF; DNA: TGTGCCAGCAGTGAGTTGAGGAATCAGCCCCAGCATTTT; J: TRBJ1-5; length: 13; size: .; D: .; V: TRBV6-1
CDR3: CASSLGTPYEQYF; DNA: TGTGCCAGCAGTTTGGGGACACCTTACGAGCAGTACTTC; J: TRBJ2-7; length: 13; size: .; D: .; V: TRBV27
CDR3: CASQGGNLSYEQYF; DNA: TGTGCCTCTCAGGGGGGGAACCTTTCCTACGAGCAGTACTTC; J: TRBJ2-7; length: 14; size: few; D: .; V: TRBV30
CDR3: CASSPPGATYEQYF; DNA: TGTGCCAGTAGCCCTCCAGGGGCTACCTACGAGCAGTACTTC; J: TRBJ2-7; length: 14; size: few; D: .; V: TRBV19
CDR3: CASSLDRAYEQYF; DNA: TGTGCCAGCAGCTTGGACAGGGCCTACGAGCAGTACTTC; J: TRBJ2-7; length: 13; size: .; D: .; V: TRBV5-6
CDR3: CATSMGQGEGIAEAFF; DNA: TGTGCCACCAGCATGGGACAGGGAGAGGGTATCGCTGAAGCTTTCTTT; J: TRBJ1-1; length: 16; size: .; D: TRBD1; V: TRBV15
CDR3: CASSQDMASGDHTQYF; DNA: TGTGCCAGCAGCCAAGATATGGCTAGCGGGGATCATACGCAGTATTTT; J: TRBJ2-3; length: 16; size: .; D: TRBD2; V: TRBV4-2
CDR3: CASSLSTDTQYF; DNA: TGTGCCAGCAGCCTTAGCACAGATACGCAGTATTTT; J: TRBJ2-3; length: 12; size: .; D: .; V: TRBV7-9
CDR3: CASSVAEHTEAFF; DNA: TGTGCCAGCAGCGTAGCAGAACACACTGAAGCTTTCTTT; J: TRBJ1-1; length: 13; size: few; D: .; V: TRBV9
CDR3: CASSYRLEAYYEQYF; DNA: TGTGCCAGCAGTTACAGGCTAGAAGCCTACTACGAGCAGTACTTC; J: TRBJ2-7; length: 15; size: few; D: .; V: TRBV6-5
CDR3: CASSPRLAGLQETQYF; DNA: TGCGCCAGCAGCCCTCGACTAGCGGGGCTTCAAGAGACCCAGTACTTC; J: TRBJ2-5; length: 16; size: few; D: TRBD2; V: TRBV4-1
CDR3: CASSREGEQFF; DNA: TGTGCCAGCTCACGGGAGGGTGAGCAGTTCTTC; J: TRBJ2-1; length: 11; size: .; D: TRBD2; V: TRBV18
CDR3: CASSFTGQFNQPQHF; DNA: TGTGCCAGCAGTTTCACCGGACAGTTTAATCAGCCCCAGCATTTT; J: TRBJ1-5; length: 15; size: .; D: .; V: TRBV27
CDR3: CASSFWGLGQETQYF; DNA: TGTGCCAGCTCCTTTTGGGGCCTCGGCCAAGAGACCCAGTACTTC; J: TRBJ2-5; length: 15; size: once; D: .; V: TRBV27
CDR3: CAWSVRRTTEAFF; DNA: TGTGCCTGGAGTGTACGAAGAACCACTGAAGCTTTCTTT; J: TRBJ1-1; length: 13; size: .; D: .; V: TRBV30
CDR3: CAISEGQRNTEAFF; DNA: TGTGCCATCAGTGAGGGACAAAGGAACACTGAAGCTTTCTTT; J: TRBJ1-1; length: 14; size: few; D: .; V: TRBV10-3
CDR3: CASSYGSGISYTF; DNA: TGTGCCAGCAGTTACGGGTCGGGGATTAGCTACACCTTC; J: TRBJ1-2; length: 13; size: once; D: .; V: TRBV6-5
CDR3: CATSETTGQGLFYGYTF; DNA: TGTGCCACCAGCGAGACGACTGGACAGGGACTCTTCTATGGCTACACCTTC; J: TRBJ1-2; length: 17; size: few; D: TRBD1; V: TRBV15
CDR3: CASSWTGGNEQYF; DNA: TGTGCCAGCAGCTGGACAGGGGGCAACGAGCAGTACTTC; J: TRBJ2-7; length: 13; size: few; D: TRBD1; V: TRBV7-2
CDR3: CSVDTYTEAFF; DNA: TGCAGCGTTGATACTTACACTGAAGCTTTCTTT; J: TRBJ1-1; length: 11; size: few; D: .; V: TRBV29-1
CDR3: CASSTIQSSYEQYF; DNA: TGTGCCAGTAGTACGATCCAGAGCTCCTACGAGCAGTACTTC; J: TRBJ2-7; length: 14; size: few; D: .; V: TRBV19
CDR3: CASSQDGGGGGQETQYF; DNA: TGTGCCAGCAGCCAAGATGGTGGGGGAGGAGGGCAAGAGACCCAGTACTTC; J: TRBJ2-5; length: 17; size: .; D: .; V: TRBV4-2
CDR3: CASSYGTPPYEQYF; DNA: TGTGCCAGCAGCTACGGGACACCTCCCTACGAGCAGTACTTC; J: TRBJ2-7; length: 14; size: .; D: .; V: TRBV27
CDR3: CASSWFATNEKLFF; DNA: TGTGCCAGTAGTTGGTTTGCAACTAATGAAAAACTGTTTTTT; J: TRBJ1-4; length: 14; size: .; D: .; V: TRBV19
CDR3: CSVEPDSGGNEQFF; DNA: TGCAGCGTTGAACCCGATTCAGGGGGCAATGAGCAGTTCTTC; J: TRBJ2-1; length: 14; size: .; D: TRBD1; V: TRBV29-1
CDR3: CASSDREAGNTIYF; DNA: TGTGCCAGCAGCGACAGGGAGGCTGGAAACACCATATATTTT; J: TRBJ1-3; length: 14; size: .; D: TRBD1; V: TRBV25-1
CDR3: CASSDDPSLFDRINIQYF; DNA: TGTGCCAGCAGTGACGACCCCTCTCTCTTCGACAGGATAAACATTCAGTACTTC; J: TRBJ2-4; length: 18; size: .; D: .; V: TRBV6-1
CDR3: CASSLWRGLKETQYF; DNA: TGTGCCAGCAGCTTGTGGCGGGGGCTCAAAGAGACCCAGTACTTC; J: TRBJ2-5; length: 15; size: few; D: .; V: TRBV5-6
CDR3: CASSRGAGFQQPQHF; DNA: TGTGCCAGCAGCAGGGGGGCCGGGTTCCAACAGCCCCAGCATTTT; J: TRBJ1-5; length: 15; size: .; D: .; V: TRBV7-6
CDR3: CASSLVGHNQPQHF; DNA: TGTGCCAGCAGTTTGGTCGGACACAATCAGCCCCAGCATTTT; J: TRBJ1-5; length: 14; size: .; D: .; V: TRBV27
CDR3: CASSGGESNQPQHF; DNA: TGTGCCAGCAGTGGGGGGGAAAGCAATCAGCCCCAGCATTTT; J: TRBJ1-5; length: 14; size: .; D: .; V: TRBV25-1
CDR3: CASSPRDRLYEQYF; DNA: TGTGCCAGCAGCCCCCGGGACAGACTCTACGAGCAGTACTTC; J: TRBJ2-7; length: 14; size: few; D: TRBD1; V: TRBV13
CDR3: CASSAGTTNTEAFF; DNA: TGTGCCAGCAGCGCTGGGACGACGAACACTGAAGCTTTCTTT; J: TRBJ1-1; length: 14; size: .; D: .; V: TRBV9
CDR3: CSAVRQGPYEQYF; DNA: TGCAGCGCTGTCAGACAGGGACCCTACGAGCAGTACTTC; J: TRBJ2-7; length: 13; size: .; D: TRBD1; V: TRBV29-1
CDR3: CASSQGRASYEQYF; DNA: TGTGCCAGCAGCCAAGGACGTGCTTCCTACGAGCAGTACTTC; J: TRBJ2-7; length: 14; size: .; D: .; V: TRBV14
CDR3: CASSSTAFSGANVLTF; DNA: TGTGCCAGCAGCTCAACGGCCTTCTCTGGGGCCAACGTCCTGACTTTC; J: TRBJ2-6; length: 16; size: few; D: .; V: TRBV13
CDR3: CASSPGTGKYEQYF; DNA: TGTGCCAGCTCACCAGGGACAGGTAAATACGAGCAGTACTTC; J: TRBJ2-7; length: 14; size: .; D: TRBD1; V: TRBV18
CDR3: CASGPEYNEQFF; DNA: TGTGCTAGTGGTCCGGAGTACAATGAGCAGTTCTTC; J: TRBJ2-1; length: 12; size: .; D: .; V: TRBV12-5
CDR3: CASGAGWGTDTQYF; DNA: TGTGCCAGCGGCGCAGGGTGGGGCACAGATACGCAGTATTTT; J: TRBJ2-3; length: 14; size: .; D: .; V: TRBV19
CDR3: CASTGQQYF; DNA: TGTGCCAGCACGGGACAGCAGTACTTC; J: TRBJ2-7; length: 9; size: few; D: .; V: TRBV21-1